The clone carrying this T cell receptor beta chain was seen a handful of times. This sample is part of a study of blood T cell dynamics during melanoma immunotherapy. Across the study: Metastatic melanoma patients received first-line pembrolizumab or nivolumab plus ipilimumab.

Clones were read by immunoSEQ multiplex PCR, and TCRdb kept only the in-frame ones, dropping some. The sample consists of 10,000 to 13,000 clones, almost 85% of them appearing once. Germline V gene sequence: CDR1 SGHTA, CDR2 FQGNSA. Trimming removed 6 bases from V and 8 bases from J, with 13 bases in between. The CDR3 has 13 amino acids. The sample's time point: week 3, after first cycle of checkpoint inhibitor. Samples come from before therapy and from week 3 after the first blockade cycle. This rearrangement joins TRBV7-2 to TRBJ1-4; D gene unclear. This clonotype was sampled from a human donor with melanoma. Sequencing was performed on blood, taken from a patient treated with checkpoint blockade. CDR3 in amino acids: CASSPELREKLFF. The DNA for the CDR3 is TGTGCCAGCAGTCCCGAGTTGAGGGAAAAACTGTTTTTT.